These T cell receptor beta chains were read from a single sample in a study of Ad26.COV2.S vaccination and SARS-CoV-2 variants. The table came from immunoSEQ multiplex PCR; TCRdb's copy has only in-frame clones and leaves some out. In the table there are 440,000 or so clones, less than 95% of which are singletons. The sequences come from peripheral blood, collected in a trial of Ad26.COV2.S vaccine versus placebo. Source of these receptors: a person aged 18-60 years who received the Ad26.COV2.S COVID-19 vaccine or a placebo. Both conserved end residues are part of each CDR3. The order of the fields is J gene, D gene, CDR3 length, clone size, V gene, CDR3 protein, CDR3 DNA. A D gene is named only where the DNA matches it firmly. A clone size is listed for some rows: how often the clone was seen (once, few, many), or a class if it is expanded.

J: TRBJ2-7; D: TRBD2; length: 15; size: NA; V: TRBV28; CDR3: CASSLAGGASYEQYF; DNA: TGTGCCAGCAGCTTAGCGGGAGGGGCCTCCTACGAGCAGTACTTC
J: TRBJ2-3; D: NA; length: 16; size: NA; V: TRBV7-2; CDR3: CASSPAFRVVTDTQYF; DNA: TGTGCCAGCAGCCCTGCCTTTCGGGTCGTCACAGATACGCAGTATTTT
J: TRBJ1-3; D: NA; length: 15; size: NA; V: TRBV28; CDR3: CASTMDISSGNTIYF; DNA: TGTGCCAGCACCATGGACATATCTTCTGGAAACACCATATATTTT
J: TRBJ2-2; D: TRBD2; length: 15; size: NA; V: TRBV6-7; CDR3: CASRRTSGRAGELFF; DNA: TGTGCCAGCAGGAGGACTAGCGGGAGGGCCGGGGAGCTGTTTTTT
J: TRBJ1-1; D: NA; length: 14; size: NA; V: TRBV19; CDR3: CASSGRDKNTEAFF; DNA: TGTGCCAGTAGTGGTCGGGACAAGAACACTGAAGCTTTCTTT
J: TRBJ2-7; D: NA; length: 13; size: NA; V: TRBV5-5; CDR3: CASSLGLNYEQYF; DNA: TGTGCCAGCAGCTTAGGACTTAACTACGAGCAGTACTTC
J: TRBJ1-1; D: NA; length: 14; size: NA; V: TRBV12-5; CDR3: CASGFTTVGTEAFF; DNA: TGTGCTAGTGGTTTCACTACAGTGGGCACTGAAGCTTTCTTT
J: TRBJ1-3; D: NA; length: 18; size: once; V: TRBV7-9; CDR3: CASSLSSVRLSSGNTIYF; DNA: TGTGCCAGCAGCTTATCTTCAGTTCGCCTCTCCTCTGGAAACACCATATATTTT
J: TRBJ2-2; D: NA; length: 13; size: NA; V: TRBV27; CDR3: CASSLSNTGELFF; DNA: TGTGCCAGCAGTTTATCGAACACCGGGGAGCTGTTTTTT
J: TRBJ1-5; D: TRBD1; length: 17; size: NA; V: TRBV28; CDR3: CASNPWDRGYSNQPQHF; DNA: TGTGCCAGCAACCCCTGGGACAGGGGCTATAGCAATCAGCCCCAGCATTTT